One and the same sample provided the 4 T cell receptor beta chains below, sequenced in a study of human T cells and chemical hapten exposure. Time point meaning: patch test 2, 6 weeks after DPC sensitization. Treatment defined: therapeutic diphenylcyclopropenone sensitization with weekly scalp DPC. TCRdb re-analysed the RACE reads in MiXCR, keeping a single row per CDR3 protein. Of tens of thousands of distinct CDR3 sequences in the sample, roughly a tenth were seen once. This specimen consisted of whole blood, obtained in connection with sensitization to the hapten diphenylcyclopropenone (DPC). The receptors come from a man aged 25 to 45 with alopecia areata. Some clones in this sample may be carry-over from other donors' samples.

The J gene is TRBJ2-5, the V gene TRBV12-3 or TRBV12-4, with D possibly TRBD1 on 6 matching bases. Between the trimmed V and J ends, which lost 6 bases and 2 bases, there was a span of 16 bases. CDR3 length: 15 amino acids. The CDR3 sequence is CASSRRYRDQETQYF. The CDR3 DNA reads TGTGCCAGCAGCCGGAGATACAGGGATCAAGAGACCCAGTACTTC.

This clonotype was seen repeatedly, ten times or more. The chain recombines TRBV7-2 with TRBJ2-6; maybe TRBD1 (5 bases). CDR3 length: 15 residues. V lost 5 bases and J lost 4, with 12 bases in between. Germline lookup yields CDR1 SGHTA and CDR2 FQGNSA. The CDR3 sequence is CASSPRTTGANVLTF. The CDR3 nucleotides are TGTGCCAGCAGCCCGAGGACAACCGGGGCCAACGTCCTGACTTTC.

This chain connects TRBV18 to TRBJ2-7, with 7 bases identical to TRBD1. V shed 4 bases, J shed 1 base, and the junction held 1 base outside the gene matches. Germline V lookup: CDR1 KGHSH, CDR2 LQKENI. The CDR3 is made up of 13 amino acids. CDR3 region: CASSQGQSYEQYF. The DNA for the CDR3 is TGTGCCAGCTCACAGGGACAGTCCTACGAGCAGTACTTC.

The sample holds a few counts of this clonotype. The chain employs TRBV20-1 and TRBJ1-1; 11 bases map to TRBD1. V shed 6 bases, J shed 7 bases, and the junction held 7 bases outside the gene matches. The CDR3 has 13 residues. Germline V gene data show CDR1 as DFQATT and CDR2 as SNEGSKA (reference sequence). The CDR3 region has the DNA TGCAGTGCCCCGGACAGGGGGCACTATGAAGCTTTCTTT. Translation gives CSAPDRGHYEAFF.